The rows below give T cell receptor beta chains drawn from one sample of a study of molecular identifiers for immune sequencing clone quantification. MiXCR, run by TCRdb on the PCR reads, gives a single entry per CDR3 protein. The sample includes more than 70,000 distinct CDR3 sequences, roughly a fifth of them seen just once. The specimen was naive CD8+ T cells from blood, with Jurkat cell RNA spiked in. These receptors all come from a human donor in good health. Some libraries in this study had Jurkat cell RNA spiked in. The CDR3 runs from the conserved cysteine through the conserved F or W. The order of the fields is clone size, V gene, D gene, J gene, CDR3 protein, CDR3 DNA. The D gene is left open where the match is weak. Where a row states a size, it is once, few, many or the class of an expanded clone; other rows omit it.

many	TRBV7-2	TRBD2	TRBJ2-3	CASSLVAGGVDTQYF	TGTGCCAGCAGCTTAGTAGCGGGAGGGGTAGATACGCAGTATTTT
many	TRBV3-1	-	TRBJ1-1	CASSQVFVPLVHDTEAFF	TGTGCCAGCAGCCAAGTATTCGTCCCATTAGTTCATGACACTGAAGCTTTCTTT
-	TRBV12-3/TRBV12-4	-	TRBJ1-1	CASSSTRGAFTEAFF	TGTGCCAGCAGTTCGACCAGGGGCGCGTTCACTGAAGCTTTCTTT
many	TRBV7-9	-	TRBJ1-3	CASSSSRGRPSGNTIYF	TGTGCCAGCAGCTCATCCCGAGGGAGGCCCTCTGGAAACACCATATATTTT
-	TRBV7-8	-	TRBJ2-7	CASSSEYEQYF	TGTGCCAGCAGCTCCGAGTACGAGCAGTACTTC
many	TRBV19	TRBD2	TRBJ2-3	CASSTPSGSYTDTQYF	TGTGCCAGTAGTACCCCTAGCGGGAGTTACACAGATACGCAGTATTTT
many	TRBV27	TRBD1	TRBJ1-1	CASTQGARTEAFF	TGTGCCAGCACCCAGGGGGCGCGGACTGAAGCTTTCTTT
-	TRBV3-1	-	TRBJ2-6	CASSQVNKGSGANVLTF	TGTGCCAGCAGCCAGGTTAATAAGGGGTCCGGGGCCAACGTCCTGACTTTC
few	TRBV7-6	-	TRBJ2-7	CASSSLGVGSYEQYF	TGTGCCAGCAGCTCTCTGGGGGTAGGCTCCTACGAGCAGTACTTC
many	TRBV4-1	-	TRBJ2-3	CASSPISGNTDTQYF	TGCGCCAGCAGCCCCATTTCAGGAAACACAGATACGCAGTATTTT
many	TRBV11-2	TRBD1	TRBJ2-1	CASSSTGSSYNEQFF	TGTGCCAGCAGCTCGACAGGGAGCTCCTACAATGAGCAGTTCTTC
many	TRBV10-3	-	TRBJ2-7	CAISDPEDPAYDEQYF	TGTGCCATCAGTGACCCGGAGGACCCCGCCTATGACGAGCAGTACTTC